A single sample gave rise to the 8 T cell receptor beta chains below, sequenced in a study of cytomegalovirus exposure and HLA in healthy donors. A multiplex PCR was run with 60 Vbeta primers and 13 Jbeta primers. Some clones are missing from TCRdb's copy, which holds only in-frame ones; the method was immunoSEQ multiplex PCR. The sample holds about 90,000 clones; 65% to 85% are singletons and the top ten take around 2.3%. Material for sequencing was PBMCs. Receptor source: a man aged 18-30 years in good health and CMV-seronegative.

This clone was seen more than once but under ten times. The chain employs TRBV5-1 and TRBJ2-3, with 7 bases fitting TRBD1. The CDR3 runs 15 residues. The trim removed 2 bases at V and 4 bases at J, leaving 7 bases unmatched. Germline V gives CDR1 SGHRS, CDR2 YFSETQ. CDR3 protein: CASSFQGEYADTQYF. DNA of the CDR3: TGCGCCAGCAGCTTCCAGGGGGAGTACGCAGATACGCAGTATTTT.

CDR3 coding DNA: TGTGCCAGCAGTTACGTAGCGGCGGAGCAGTTCTTC. It encodes CASSYVAAEQFF. The chain combines TRBV6-6 with TRBJ2-1; the D gene is possibly TRBD2 (6 bases). The germline V gene encodes CDR1 MNHNY and CDR2 SVGAGI (reference sequence). The CDR3 is 12 residues long. Deletions cut 2 bases from V and 10 bases from J, with 9 bases between.

This clone occurred once. This sequence joins TRBV9 and TRBJ2-7, with D possibly TRBD2 on 6 matching bases. The germline gives CDR1 SGDLS, CDR2 YYNGEE. Deletions cut 3 bases from V and 0 bases from J, with 16 bases between. CDR3 length: 16 amino acids. CDR3: CASSAVGLGGSYEQYF. Written as DNA, the CDR3 is TGTGCCAGCAGCGCGGTCGGACTCGGGGGCTCCTACGAGCAGTACTTC.

This chain joins TRBV7-2 and TRBJ2-3, with 7 nucleotides matching TRBD2. The CDR3 is made up of 15 amino acids. Germline loops: CDR1 SGHTA, CDR2 FQGNSA. The V segment lost 1 base and the J segment 1 base; nucleotides outside the gene matches: 2. This CDR3 is CASSLDTSGTDTQYF. The CDR3 DNA is TGTGCCAGCAGCTTAGATACTAGCGGCACAGATACGCAGTATTTT.

In its sample, this clone was seen once. The chain links TRBV7-9 to TRBJ2-7, with TRBD1 as a possible D gene (6 bases). V was shortened by 5 bases and J by 6 bases, with 11 bases between the two germline ends. The V gene's germline CDR1 is SEHNR and CDR2 FQNEAQ (reference sequence). The CDR3 has 12 residues. CDR3 in amino acids: CASSPTGREQYF. The DNA of the CDR3 is TGTGCCAGCAGCCCGACAGGTCGCGAGCAGTACTTC.

This clone showed up just once. The chain uses TRBV28 and TRBJ2-5, with TRBD1 matching 9 bases. V lost 5 bases and J lost 10; bases outside the gene matches: 14. CDR1 MDHEN and CDR2 SYDVKM come from the germline V gene. CDR3 length equals 15 residues. The CDR3 sequence: CASSQTGGPVGGQYF. In nucleotides, the CDR3 is TGTGCCAGCAGTCAAACAGGGGGCCCGGTCGGAGGCCAGTACTTC.

CDR3: CASMPGTSGRATEQFF. Here the CDR3 DNA reads TGTGCCAGCATGCCCGGGACTAGCGGGAGGGCCACTGAGCAGTTCTTC. The chain employs TRBV10-3 and TRBJ2-1, with 16 bases identical to TRBD2. Trimming took 10 bases from V and 9 from J; bases not matched to a gene: 12. The CDR3 runs 16 residues. The germline V gene has CDR1 ENHRY and CDR2 SYGVKD.

V gene TRBV7-9 combines with J gene TRBJ2-7; D perhaps matches TRBD2 (6 bases). V lost 10 bases and J lost 0, with 13 bases in between. The CDR3 spans 13 residues. CDR1 and CDR2 (germline): SEHNR, FQNEAQ (reference sequence). Written as DNA, the CDR3 is TGTGCCATCTCCGGGAGTAACTCCTACGAGCAGTACTTC. Translation gives CAISGSNSYEQYF.